This T cell receptor (beta chain) was profiled in a study of T-cell memory formation after mild COVID-19. Study-wide results and caveats: In pre-infection memory, a portion of responding clones appeared, which suggested that cross-reactive memory joined. Among clones peaking at day 37 in the second wave, SARS-CoV-2 specificity remained unconfirmed. Clones that contracted clustered mainly in CM and EM if CD4+ and in EMRA if CD8+. Whereas later expanders leaned CD4+, clones contracting day 15 to 85 showed a balanced CD4/CD8 makeup.

This clonotype has more than one count but fewer than ten. Its antigen is unknown. This CDR3 comprises 15 residues. CDR1 is SGHVS, CDR2 FNYEAQ, per germline. Trimming left V 5 bases short and J 3 bases short, with 16 bases between. One entry per CDR3 protein results from TCRdb running MiXCR on the 5' RACE reads. The sample holds about 110,000 distinct CDR3 sequences; 13% to 15% are singletons and the top ten take around two fifths. This TCR derives from a man aged 18 to 29 who had mild COVID-19 (a few samples of this study predate the infection). Cell type and time point are not known. The chain has TRBV7-6 and TRBJ1-1; D gene uncertain. Material: PBMCs or a T cell subset sorted from them (not recorded which). The CDR3 here is CASSPYLTGDTEAFF. CDR3 bases: TGTGCCAGCAGCCCTTACTTAACCGGCGACACTGAAGCTTTCTTT.